This T cell receptor beta chain was sequenced during a study of T cells expressing NK-cell markers (dated by TCRdb to the early 2020s). For the wider study: Three sorted T-cell subsets (CD3+CD56+NKG2C+, CD3+CD56+NKG2C- and CD3+CD56-NKG2C+) from eight donors had their TCR beta-chain repertoires profiled. Seven of the eight sequenced donors were HCMV-seropositive and one was HCMV-seronegative. All eight donors whose samples were sequenced were randomly selected healthy volunteers, three of them men and five women. Illumina HiSeq 2000/2500, MiSeq or NextSeq was used to sequence libraries as 2 x 150 bp reads.

For sequencing, an Illumina HiSeq 2000 was employed. TCR beta cDNA libraries were made by 5'RACE template switching that added a universal primer site and unique molecular identifiers. cDNA synthesis was primed from the TCR beta constant segment and was followed by two successive PCR amplification steps. In the original analysis: Reads were demultiplexed and grouped by UMI with MIGEC, and clonotypes were assembled and quantified with MiTCR. Only TCR cDNA sequences supported by at least two reads were kept to exclude erroneous sequences. The tcR package was used for downstream repertoire analysis, with clonotypes matched between fractions based on CDR3 nucleotide sequence plus V segment. VDJmatch was used to annotate antigen specificity against VDJdb, with one amino acid substitution in CDR3 permitted. TCRdb reanalyzed the reads, keeping one entry per CDR3 protein sequence and omitting DNA. The V and J calls follow TCRdb's processing rather than the paper's. For this sample, the table gives over 4,500 distinct CDR3 sequences. Over 50% of the sample comes from the top ten.

Beyond this particular receptor, the publication reports: For 6 or 7 donors, the dominant CD3+CD56+NKG2C+ clonotypes were among the top 10 CD8+ clonotypes and accounted for about 1.0-7.5% of CD8+ T cells. Whether the expanded NKG2C-expressing T cell clones were specific for HCMV antigens remained unclear. Those dominant clonotypes were again the most abundant among CD3+CD56-NKG2C+ cells in a handful of donors, at about 28.3-65%.

HCMV-specific IgG was detected in serum with a commercial ELISA kit to determine HCMV serostatus. Peripheral blood mononuclear cells were isolated from blood by Ficoll density gradient centrifugation. As for this clonotype: The clone's antigen remains unknown.

The CDR3, from cysteine to phenylalanine, totals 14 residues. Nucleotide data are not available. CDR1 and CDR2, looked up from the germline V gene (reference sequence), are GTSNPN and SVGIG. This sequence uses TRBV30 and TRBJ2-1; the D gene TCRdb calls, TRBD2, cannot be checked with no DNA. The sequence derives from a man aged 18 to 29 in good health. Donor details come from another sample of the same person, matched by shared clones. Material for sequencing was blood T cells: a sorted CD56 or NKG2C T cell subset, CD4+ or CD8+ T cells, or bulk PBMC T cells (not recorded which). The CDR3 amino acid sequence is: CAWTGLAGDNEQFF.